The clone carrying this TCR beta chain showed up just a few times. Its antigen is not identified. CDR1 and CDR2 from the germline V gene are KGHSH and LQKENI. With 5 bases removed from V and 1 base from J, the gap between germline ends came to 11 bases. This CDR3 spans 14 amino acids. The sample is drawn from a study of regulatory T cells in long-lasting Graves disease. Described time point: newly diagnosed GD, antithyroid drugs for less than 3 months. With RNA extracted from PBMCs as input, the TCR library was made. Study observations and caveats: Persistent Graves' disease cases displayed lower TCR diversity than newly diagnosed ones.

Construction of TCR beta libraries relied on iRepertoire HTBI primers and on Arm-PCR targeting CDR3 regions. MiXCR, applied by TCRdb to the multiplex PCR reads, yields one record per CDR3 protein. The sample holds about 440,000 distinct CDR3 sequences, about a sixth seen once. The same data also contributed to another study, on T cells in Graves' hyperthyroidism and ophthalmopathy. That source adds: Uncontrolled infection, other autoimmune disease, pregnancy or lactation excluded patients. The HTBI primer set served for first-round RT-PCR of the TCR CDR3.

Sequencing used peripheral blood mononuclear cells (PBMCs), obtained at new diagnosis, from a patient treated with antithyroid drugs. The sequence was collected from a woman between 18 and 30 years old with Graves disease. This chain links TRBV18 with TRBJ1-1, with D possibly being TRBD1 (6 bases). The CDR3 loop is CASSGPGQNTEAFF. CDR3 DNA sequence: TGTGCCAGCTCAGGACCGGGACAGAACACTGAAGCTTTCTTT.